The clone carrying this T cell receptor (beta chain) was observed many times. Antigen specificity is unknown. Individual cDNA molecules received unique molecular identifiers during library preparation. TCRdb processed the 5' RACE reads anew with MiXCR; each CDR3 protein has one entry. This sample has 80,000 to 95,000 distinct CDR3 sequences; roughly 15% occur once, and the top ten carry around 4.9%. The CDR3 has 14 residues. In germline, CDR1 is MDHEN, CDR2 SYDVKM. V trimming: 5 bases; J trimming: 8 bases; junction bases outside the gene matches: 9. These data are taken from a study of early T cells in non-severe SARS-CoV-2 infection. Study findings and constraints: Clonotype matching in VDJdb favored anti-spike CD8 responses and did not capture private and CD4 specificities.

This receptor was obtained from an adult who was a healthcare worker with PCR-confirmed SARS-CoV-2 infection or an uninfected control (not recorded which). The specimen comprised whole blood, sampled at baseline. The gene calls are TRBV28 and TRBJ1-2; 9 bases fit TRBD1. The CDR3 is CASSLLGQGRGYTF. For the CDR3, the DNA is TGTGCCAGCAGTCTCCTTGGACAGGGGAGAGGCTACACCTTC.